This TCR beta chain was observed in a study of beta chain features in type 1 diabetes. Expressed TCRB transcripts got sequenced, as all isolated RNA was reverse transcribed. Measured with immunoSEQ multiplex PCR; TCRdb has only the in-frame clones, and not every one. The table lists hundreds of thousands of clones, under 15% of them singletons. Regarding the study as a whole: Across all four CD4+ subsets, people with type 1 diabetes showed modestly shorter TCRB CDR3s.

Notes on this clone: Its specificity is not known.

CDR1 is GTSNPN, CDR2 SVGIG, per germline (reference sequence). CDR3 size: 14 residues. J was trimmed by 7 bases and V by 2 bases; bases with no gene match: 5. V gene TRBV30 combines with J gene TRBJ2-1; TRBD1 matches 10 bases. Source material: naive CD4+ T cells from blood. The sequence came from a man aged 18 to 30 with type 1 diabetes. Here the CDR3 reads CAWSWGQGFNEQFF. DNA of the CDR3: TGTGCCTGGAGTTGGGGACAGGGGTTTAATGAGCAGTTCTTC.